Presented here are 7 T cell receptor beta chains from one specimen sequenced in a study of glioma-infiltrating T cells. The iRepertoire nested amplicon-rescue multiplex PCR amplified TCR alpha and beta CDR3s from RNA. TCRdb used MiXCR to reprocess the multiplex PCR reads, holding one entry per CDR3 protein. The data hold some 190,000 distinct CDR3 sequences, with around 30% observed a single time. The specimen sequenced was glioma tissue, nonneoplastic brain tissue, or PBMCs (not recorded which). The receptors shown here come from a human donor with low-grade glioma or glioblastoma, undergoing nonglioma brain surgery, or in good health (not recorded which).

Turning to this clonotype: This sequence may be a read error, since a much larger clone differs from it by one base. The chain carries TRBV4-1 and TRBJ2-3; a possible D gene is TRBD2 (5 bases). The germline V gene encodes CDR1 MGHRA and CDR2 YSYEKL. V gave up 6 bases and J gave up 9 bases, with 16 bases separating them. This CDR3 spans 13 amino acids. The CDR3 coding sequence is TGCGCCAGCAGACAACTAGGGATCTCCACGCAGTATTTT. Translation: CASRQLGISTQYF.

With regard to this clonotype: A read error is possible here, since a much larger clone lies one base away. The V call is TRBV7-2, the J call TRBJ1-4, with D maybe TRBD1 (5 bases). In germline, CDR1 is SGHTA, CDR2 FQGNSA. V was trimmed by 0 bases and J by 8 bases, leaving 13 bases between them. CDR3 length: 15 amino acids. The CDR3 sequence is CASSLAQQGNEKLFF. In DNA form, the CDR3 reads TGTGCCAGCAGCTTAGCGCAGCAGGGAAACGAAAAACTGTTTTTT.

This clonotype was picked up many times. In DNA form, the CDR3 reads TGTGCCAGCAGTTACGGGTATGAGCAGTTCTTC. This sequence encodes CASSYGYEQFF. This sequence joins TRBV6-2 or TRBV6-3 and TRBJ2-1; D gene unclear. Trimming stripped 2 bases from V and 8 bases from J, with 4 bases between. Germline CDR1 is MNHEY and CDR2 is SVGEGT. CDR3 length: 11 residues.

This clonotype was found many times. This chain joins TRBV20-1 and TRBJ2-3; D might be TRBD2 (6 bases). The ends were cut back, 4 bases at V and 1 base at J, with 12 bases in the middle. Germline V gene sequence: CDR1 DFQATT, CDR2 SNEGSKA (reference sequence). This CDR3 has 14 amino acids. For the CDR3, the DNA is TGCAGTGCTATATCGGGCGGGGGCACAGATACGCAGTATTTT. Translating it yields CSAISGGGTDTQYF.

Regarding this clonotype: One end of the junction varies from germline; a read error may be responsible. The chain carries TRBV19 and TRBJ2-1; 9 nucleotides align to TRBD1. CDR3 size: 15 residues. The germline V gene has CDR1 LNHDA and CDR2 SQIVND (reference sequence). CDR3 region: CASSIADRGQNEKFF. The CDR3 nucleotides read TGTGCCAGTAGTATAGCGGACAGGGGACAAAATGAGAAGTTCTTC.

Details on this clonotype: This may arise from a read error, as a much more abundant clone is one base away. V gene TRBV29-1 combines with J gene TRBJ2-3; 7 bases are shared with TRBD1. Unmatched junction bases numbered 4, after V lost 3 bases and J lost 4 bases. There are 13 residues in the CDR3. CDR1 is SQVTM and CDR2 is ANQGSEA in the germline V gene. CDR3 sequence: CSVDNRGADTQYF. CDR3 bases: TGCAGCGTTGATAACAGGGGCGCAGATACGCAGTATTTT.

Concerning this clonotype itself: An end of the junction does not agree with germline; a read error may underlie this. This sequence joins TRBV9 and TRBJ1-1; D is uncertain. The CDR3 sequence is 14 residues long. Germline loops: CDR1 SGDLS, CDR2 YYNGEE. Here the CDR3 DNA reads TGTGCCAGCAGCGTAGGAGGGTTGAAGACTGAAGCTTTCTTT. It yields the protein CASSVGGLKTEAFF.